The rows below give T cell receptor beta chains drawn from one sample of a study of blood T cell repertoires in COVID-19. Measured with immunoSEQ multiplex PCR; TCRdb has only the in-frame clones, and not every one. Seen here are over 250,000 clones, 70% to 90% observed once, and the top ten hold approximately 10%. Sequencing used peripheral blood. These receptors all come from a woman in her 70s with acute or convalescent COVID-19. Both conserved end residues are part of each CDR3. Each record gives: clone size, V gene, D gene, J gene, CDR3 protein, CDR3 DNA. D genes are given only for firm matches. Only some rows state a clone size, as once, few, many or a class for expanded clones.

.	TRBV19	.	TRBJ2-3	CASSTWDFSGEDTQYF	TGTGCCAGTAGTACTTGGGACTTCTCCGGGGAAGATACGCAGTATTTT
.	TRBV20-1	.	TRBJ1-1	CSARVSEAFF	TGCAGTGCGAGGGTCTCTGAAGCTTTCTTT
.	TRBV10-3	.	TRBJ1-6	CARRDTLNSPLHF	TGTGCCAGACGAGACACCCTGAATTCACCCCTCCACTTT
.	TRBV5-1	TRBD1	TRBJ2-2	CASSRRQGHTGELFF	TGCGCCAGCAGCCGTCGACAGGGGCACACCGGGGAGCTGTTTTTT
.	TRBV2	.	TRBJ1-1	CASRPTNSLNTEAFF	TGTGCCAGCAGACCCACGAACTCTTTAAACACTGAAGCTTTCTTT
.	TRBV9	TRBD1	TRBJ1-6	CASSARPGQGDSPLHF	TGTGCCAGCAGCGCCCGCCCGGGACAGGGGGACTCACCCCTCCACTTT
once	TRBV2	.	TRBJ2-4	CASGGTLAKNIQYF	TGTGCCAGCGGTGGGACTCTAGCCAAAAACATTCAGTACTTC
.	TRBV30	.	TRBJ1-1	CAWRAGRGTEAFF	TGTGCCTGGAGGGCCGGGAGGGGAACTGAAGCTTTCTTT
.	TRBV19	TRBD1	TRBJ2-3	CASTPTGGRDTQYF	TGTGCCAGTACTCCGACAGGGGGCAGAGATACGCAGTATTTT
.	TRBV7-2	TRBD2	TRBJ2-2	CASSLTSGANTGELFF	TGTGCCAGCAGCTTAACTAGCGGGGCGAACACCGGGGAGCTGTTTTTT
few	TRBV6-2/TRBV6-3	.	TRBJ2-7	CASSRQLLYTQYF	TGTGCCAGCAGTCGACAGTTGCTCTACACGCAGTACTTC
few	TRBV25-1	TRBD1	TRBJ1-2	CASTGGDYGYTF	TGTGCCAGCACAGGGGGCGACTATGGCTACACCTTC
few	TRBV12-3/TRBV12-4	.	TRBJ1-6	CASSWANSPLHF	TGTGCCAGCAGTTGGGCCAATTCACCCCTCCACTTT
.	TRBV2	.	TRBJ2-3	CASSGLRDTQYF	TGTGCCAGCAGTGGTCTGCGGGATACGCAGTATTTT
.	TRBV5-4	.	TRBJ1-1	CASSLGRGGGTEAFF	TGTGCCAGCAGCTTGGGGAGGGGCGGAGGCACTGAAGCTTTCTTT
.	TRBV2	.	TRBJ1-6	CASSENGTPSQGPLHF	TGTGCCAGCAGCGAAAACGGGACACCGTCCCAGGGGCCCCTCCACTTT
.	TRBV5-6	TRBD1	TRBJ2-7	CASSPTIQGAASGVYEQYF	TGTGCCAGCAGCCCAACTATACAGGGGGCGGCTTCTGGGGTCTACGAGCAGTACTTC
.	TRBV12-5	.	TRBJ1-1	CASGLRGNTEAFF	TGTGCTAGTGGTTTGCGGGGGAACACTGAAGCTTTCTTT
.	TRBV6-5	.	TRBJ2-7	CASSRTVGYEQYF	TGTGCCAGCTCCCGGACAGTAGGTTACGAGCAGTACTTC
.	TRBV19	.	TRBJ1-4	CASSPQGSNEKLFF	TGTGCCAGTAGTCCACAGGGATCTAATGAAAAACTGTTTTTT
.	TRBV5-1	.	TRBJ2-5	CASSQMDSPGETQYF	TGCGCCAGCAGCCAAATGGACAGCCCGGGAGAGACCCAGTACTTC
.	TRBV6-5	TRBD1	TRBJ1-1	CASRRTGGPEAFF	TGTGCCAGCAGGCGAACAGGGGGGCCTGAAGCTTTCTTT
.	TRBV5-1	.	TRBJ2-2	CASSLLSSAGELFF	TGCGCCAGCAGCTTGCTGTCTAGCGCCGGGGAGCTGTTTTTT
.	TRBV4-2	.	TRBJ1-5	CASSQDRQGYQPQHF	TGTGCCAGCAGCCAAGATAGGCAGGGGTATCAGCCCCAGCATTTT
.	TRBV11-1	.	TRBJ2-5	CASSIGTLRDQETQYF	TGTGCCAGCAGCATCGGGACTCTTAGGGACCAAGAGACCCAGTACTTC
.	TRBV3-1/TRBV3-2	.	TRBJ1-1	CASSQSNRARDEAFF	TGTGCCAGCAGCCAATCCAACAGGGCCCGGGATGAAGCTTTCTTT
.	TRBV6-2/TRBV6-3	TRBD1	TRBJ2-5	CASSGQGWETQYF	TGTGCCAGCAGTGGACAGGGGTGGGAGACCCAGTACTTC
.	TRBV9	.	TRBJ2-1	CASSPLSGQRNNEQFF	TGTGCCAGCAGCCCCCTAAGTGGACAGCGCAACAATGAGCAGTTCTTC
.	TRBV3-1/TRBV3-2	TRBD2	TRBJ2-7	CASSRGLAASYEQYF	TGTGCCAGCAGCCGCGGACTAGCGGCATCCTACGAGCAGTACTTC
.	TRBV5-1	TRBD1	TRBJ1-1	CASSLGRWDSLNTEAFF	TGCGCCAGCAGCTTGGGGCGGTGGGACAGCTTGAACACTGAAGCTTTCTTT
.	TRBV6-1	TRBD2	TRBJ2-1	CASSESRTSGGVYNEQFF	TGTGCCAGCAGTGAAAGCAGGACTAGCGGGGGGGTCTACAATGAGCAGTTCTTC
.	TRBV6-6	TRBD2	TRBJ2-2	CASTPTTSVTGELFF	TGTGCCAGCACCCCCACCACTAGCGTCACCGGGGAGCTGTTTTTT
.	TRBV11-2	.	TRBJ1-1	CASSLGGRGLPFF	TGTGCCAGCAGCTTAGGGGGTAGGGGCCTCCCTTTCTTT
.	TRBV19	.	TRBJ1-1	CASSSQGKMNTEAFF	TGTGCCAGTAGTTCTCAGGGAAAGATGAACACTGAAGCTTTCTTT
.	TRBV5-6	.	TRBJ1-1	CASSSTVMNTEAFF	TGTGCCAGCAGCTCGACAGTGATGAACACTGAAGCTTTCTTT
.	TRBV6-4	TRBD2	TRBJ2-3	CASSDSFRGGADTQYF	TGTGCCAGCAGTGATTCCTTCCGGGGGGGCGCAGATACGCAGTATTTT
.	TRBV19	.	TRBJ1-5	CASSMSWRVGNQPQHF	TGTGCCAGTAGTATGTCCTGGCGGGTCGGCAATCAGCCCCAGCATTTT
.	TRBV11-2	.	TRBJ2-7	CASSLVVGSWAYEQYF	TGTGCCAGCAGCTTAGTAGTGGGGAGCTGGGCCTACGAGCAGTACTTC
.	TRBV9	.	TRBJ1-1	CASSVALPGVNTEAFF	TGTGCCAGCAGCGTAGCACTCCCGGGGGTGAACACTGAAGCTTTCTTT
.	TRBV28	.	TRBJ1-5	CASSFWDQGLKGQPQHF	TGTGCCAGCAGTTTTTGGGATCAGGGCTTAAAGGGCCAGCCCCAGCATTTT
.	TRBV4-2	.	TRBJ1-1	CASSQEWRNTEAFF	TGTGCCAGCAGCCAAGAGTGGAGGAACACTGAAGCTTTCTTT
once	TRBV19	TRBD1	TRBJ1-2	CASSTQYRGIYGYTF	TGTGCCAGTAGCACCCAATACAGGGGGATTTATGGCTACACCTTC
.	TRBV3-1/TRBV3-2	TRBD1	TRBJ2-7	CASRSGQGAYEQYF	TGTGCCAGCAGAAGCGGACAGGGGGCGTACGAGCAGTACTTC
.	TRBV2	.	TRBJ2-5	CASSEAGGETQYF	TGTGCCAGCAGTGAAGCAGGGGGTGAGACCCAGTACTTC
.	TRBV4-1	TRBD2	TRBJ2-1	CASSQDESGGYYNEQFF	TGCGCCAGCAGCCAAGATGAAAGCGGGGGGTATTACAATGAGCAGTTCTTC
once	TRBV6-5	.	TRBJ2-1	CASSSGGAGYNEQFF	TGTGCCAGCAGTTCCGGTGGGGCTGGCTACAATGAGCAGTTCTTC
.	TRBV25-1	TRBD1	TRBJ1-1	CASSEGPGGVTEAFF	TGTGCCAGCAGTGAGGGACCAGGGGGCGTCACTGAAGCTTTCTTT
.	TRBV7-9	.	TRBJ2-4	CASSLVGVSSKNIQYF	TGTGCCAGCAGCTTAGTAGGGGTCTCGTCCAAAAACATTCAGTACTTC
.	TRBV5-1	TRBD2	TRBJ2-2	CASSLGPAGETGELFF	TGCGCCAGCAGCTTGGGACCAGCGGGGGAGACCGGGGAGCTGTTTTTT
few	TRBV11-2	.	TRBJ2-3	CASSPSLGSRSADTQYF	TGTGCCAGCAGCCCGTCTCTGGGCAGCCGTTCAGCAGATACGCAGTATTTT
.	TRBV3-1/TRBV3-2	.	TRBJ1-2	CASSTTKYGYTF	TGTGCCAGCAGCACCACTAAATATGGCTACACCTTC
few	TRBV4-1	.	TRBJ1-3	CASSQARPMTFSGNTIYF	TGCGCCAGCAGCCAGGCCCGTCCGATGACATTCTCTGGAAACACCATATATTTT
once	TRBV28	TRBD1	TRBJ1-5	CASSSPGTGDKGNQPQHF	TGTGCCAGCAGTTCCCCCGGGACAGGGGATAAGGGCAATCAGCCCCAGCATTTT
.	TRBV5-4	.	TRBJ2-1	CASSGSWGRYEQFF	TGTGCCAGCAGTGGATCCTGGGGCAGGTATGAGCAGTTCTTC